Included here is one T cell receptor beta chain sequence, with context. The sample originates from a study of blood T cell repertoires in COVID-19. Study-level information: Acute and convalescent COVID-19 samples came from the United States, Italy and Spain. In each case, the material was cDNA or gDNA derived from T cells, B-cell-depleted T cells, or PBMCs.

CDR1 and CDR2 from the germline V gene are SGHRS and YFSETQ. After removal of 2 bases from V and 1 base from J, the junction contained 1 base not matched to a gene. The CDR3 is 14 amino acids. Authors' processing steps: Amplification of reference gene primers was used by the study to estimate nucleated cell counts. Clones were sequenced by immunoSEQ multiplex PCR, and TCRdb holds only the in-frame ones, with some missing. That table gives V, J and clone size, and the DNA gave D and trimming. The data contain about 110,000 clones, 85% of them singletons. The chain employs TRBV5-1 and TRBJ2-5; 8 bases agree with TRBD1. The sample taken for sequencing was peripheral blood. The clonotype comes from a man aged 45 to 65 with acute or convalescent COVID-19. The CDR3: CASSFGQGQETQYF. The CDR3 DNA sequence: TGCGCCAGCAGCTTTGGACAGGGCCAAGAGACCCAGTACTTC.